One and the same sample provided the 29 T cell receptor beta chains below, sequenced in a study of CD8 T cells in Susac syndrome. RNA in amounts of roughly 0.5 to 1 ug was reverse transcribed with random hexamers. One entry per CDR3 protein, called by TCRdb with MiXCR from the immunoSEQ multiplex PCR reads. This table has about 130,000 distinct CDR3 sequences, around 94% appearing once. Sequencing used CD4+ T cells from PBMCs. These receptors were taken from a human donor with multiple sclerosis.

V gene TRBV2 combines with J gene TRBJ1-5; perhaps TRBD1 as D (6 bases). V lost 10 bases and J 4 bases, leaving 14 bases between the germline ends. In germline, CDR1 is SNHLY, CDR2 FYNNEI. The CDR3 totals 13 residues. CDR3 nucleotides: TGTGCCATGGGGAGGACAGTTAATCAGCCCCAGCATTTT. Amino acids: CAMGRTVNQPQHF.

The chain is built from TRBV7-9 and TRBJ1-2; no firm D call. Germline values: CDR1 SEHNR, CDR2 FQNEAQ (reference sequence). Between the trimmed V and J ends, which lost 7 bases and 4 bases, there was a span of 19 bases. The CDR3 spans 15 residues. CDR3 sequence (DNA): TGTGCCAGCACCCCCGAGGAGGGTTTAGGCTATGGCTACACCTTC. It specifies CASTPEEGLGYGYTF.

This rearrangement joins TRBV7-7 to TRBJ1-2, with 9 bases identical to TRBD1. This CDR3 comprises 14 residues. V was clipped by 5 bases and J by 7 bases; unmatched bases: 8. The germline V gene has CDR1 SSHAT and CDR2 FNYEAQ (reference sequence). CDR3 DNA sequence: TGTGCCAGCAGCCCTATAACAGGGGGCGGTGGCTACACCTTC. This gives the protein CASSPITGGGGYTF.

CDR3 nucleotide sequence: TGCAGTGCTAATACTCGACTAGCCAAAAACATTCAGTACTTC. Protein product: CSANTRLAKNIQYF. V gene TRBV20-1 combines with J gene TRBJ2-4, with D hard to call. V lost 4 bases and J lost 0, with 10 bases in between. From germline, CDR1 is DFQATT and CDR2 SNEGSKA (reference sequence). The CDR3 totals 14 residues.

DNA for the CDR3: TGTGCCAGCAGTTACTCTTACAGCACAGATACGCAGTATTTT. Residues: CASSYSYSTDTQYF. V is TRBV6-5 and J is TRBJ2-3; unclear D gene. The V end lost 0 bases, the J end lost 0 bases, and 4 bases lay between the germline ends. The CDR3 is 14 amino acids. Germline V CDR1 and CDR2: MNHEY, SVGAGI.

This chain uses TRBV5-1 with TRBJ2-5, with 7 bases identical to TRBD1. Germline V CDR1 and CDR2: SGHRS, YFSETQ. V was clipped by 7 bases and J by 1 base; unmatched bases: 4. The length of the CDR3 is 13 residues. Here the CDR3 reads CASRDRIQETQYF. DNA of the CDR3: TGCGCCAGCCGGGACAGAATCCAAGAGACCCAGTACTTC.

The chain has TRBV2 and TRBJ2-2, with TRBD1 as a possible D gene (5 bases). The germline V gene encodes CDR1 SNHLY and CDR2 FYNNEI. The CDR3 is 15 residues long. V was shortened by 4 bases and J by 1 base, with 10 bases between the two germline ends. The CDR3 sequence is CASSAQTVNTGELFF. The CDR3 DNA reads TGTGCCAGCAGTGCGCAGACAGTGAACACCGGGGAGCTGTTTTTT.

The chain links TRBV29-1 to TRBJ2-7; D remains unclear. Trimming took off 4 bases at V and 3 bases at J, with 10 bases between the two ends. This CDR3 is 12 amino acids long. Germline CDR1 reads SQVTM; CDR2 reads ANQGSEA. The CDR3 DNA is TGCAGCGTTGGCTCCAGGAGCTACGAGCAGTACTTC. It specifies CSVGSRSYEQYF.

This clonotype was seen just once. The V call is TRBV7-9, the J call TRBJ1-1; no firm D call. V was shortened by 8 bases and J by 0 bases, with 4 bases between the two germline ends. CDR1 is SEHNR, CDR2 FQNEAQ, per germline (reference sequence). The CDR3 covers 11 residues. The CDR3 here is CASVMNTEAFF. CDR3 in DNA: TGTGCCAGCGTTATGAACACTGAAGCTTTCTTT.

The gene calls are TRBV4-2 and TRBJ2-1; D perhaps matches TRBD1 (6 bases). This CDR3 spans 13 amino acids. Germline V gene data show CDR1 as LGHNA and CDR2 as YNFKEQ. The V and J ends lost 6 bases and 6 bases respectively, with 12 bases between them. CDR3 residues: CASRVGQLNEQFF. In DNA, the CDR3 is TGTGCCAGCAGGGTAGGACAGCTCAATGAGCAGTTCTTC.

The CDR3 here is CASSQDSNSFYEQYF. The CDR3 coding sequence is TGTGCCAGCAGCCAAGATAGTAACAGTTTCTACGAGCAGTACTTC. The rearrangement joins TRBV4-2 to TRBJ2-7, with D hard to call. This CDR3 is built from 15 residues. V lost 0 bases to trimming and J lost 3 bases, with 12 bases between them. CDR1 is LGHNA and CDR2 is YNFKEQ in the germline V gene.

The rearrangement links TRBV20-1 to TRBJ1-1; D gene unclear. Germline CDR1 DFQATT, CDR2 SNEGSKA (reference sequence). Trimming stripped 6 bases from V and 0 bases from J, with 11 bases between. CDR3 length equals 13 residues. CDR3 in amino acids: CSAHRNLNTEAFF. The CDR3 DNA reads as TGCAGTGCCCACCGTAACCTGAACACTGAAGCTTTCTTT.

The chain recombines TRBV5-4 with TRBJ2-1, with 10 bases matching TRBD1. The CDR3 runs 16 residues. Losses at the gene ends were 4 bases for V and 4 bases for J; bases not matched to a gene: 8. Germline CDR1 SGHNT, CDR2 YYREEE (reference sequence). In nucleotides, the CDR3 is TGTGCCAGCAGCCCGCGGACAGGGGGAGATTACAATGAGCAGTTCTTC. Translated: CASSPRTGGDYNEQFF.

The J gene is TRBJ2-5, the V gene TRBV29-1, with 7 bases identical to TRBD1. The CDR3 is 13 amino acids. The ends lost 4 bases at V and 6 bases at J; junction bases unmatched: 8. Per germline, CDR1 SQVTM and CDR2 ANQGSEA. CDR3: CSVGVRGGKTQYF. The CDR3 nucleotides read TGCAGCGTTGGAGTCCGAGGGGGCAAGACCCAGTACTTC.

The chain has TRBV2 and TRBJ2-7, with a weak D call TRBD1 (5 bases). The CDR3 totals 14 residues. V lost 6 bases, J lost 3 bases, and 15 bases lay in between. CDR1 and CDR2 from the germline V gene are SNHLY and FYNNEI. The CDR3: CASRKGSDFYEQYF. CDR3 in DNA: TGTGCCAGCAGGAAGGGGTCAGACTTCTACGAGCAGTACTTC.

This rearrangement joins TRBV6-5 to TRBJ2-7, with 7 bases identical to TRBD1. The CDR3 contains 16 residues. The germline V gene has CDR1 MNHEY and CDR2 SVGAGI. V lost 0 bases to trimming and J lost 0 bases; unmatched junction nucleotides: 5. The CDR3 sequence is CASSYSGGQPSYEQYF. The CDR3 bases are TGTGCCAGCAGTTACTCTGGGGGACAGCCCTCCTACGAGCAGTACTTC.

Only a few counts were recorded for this clonotype. The chain uses TRBV12-3 or TRBV12-4 and TRBJ1-2; 8 bases map to TRBD1. With V trimmed by 2 bases and J by 8 bases, 4 bases remained unmatched. This CDR3 region has 13 residues. CDR3 residues: CASSLQGAGGYTF. The DNA for the CDR3 is TGTGCCAGCAGTTTACAGGGGGCAGGGGGCTACACCTTC.

This clonotype was picked up one time. This chain connects TRBV2 to TRBJ2-2, with TRBD1 identical over 7 bases. Germline V gene sequence: CDR1 SNHLY, CDR2 FYNNEI. V lost 3 bases to trimming and J lost 7 bases; unmatched junction nucleotides: 2. The CDR3 spans 13 residues. The chain's CDR3 is CASSDRGNGELFF. The CDR3 DNA is TGTGCCAGCAGTGACAGGGGGAACGGGGAGCTGTTTTTT. Full variable domain (missing parts from reference TRBV2 and TRBJ2-2): EPEVTQTPSHQVTQMGQEVILRCVPISNHLYFYWYRQILGQKVEFLVSFYNNEISEKSEIFDDQFSVERPDGSNFTLKIRSTKLEDSAMYFCASSDRGNGELFFGEGSRLTVL.

This chain uses TRBV29-1 with TRBJ2-1, with D unclear. The V gene lost 2 bases and the J gene lost 0 bases, with 8 bases spanning the gap. This CDR3 is built from 14 residues. Germline values: CDR1 SQVTM, CDR2 ANQGSEA. CDR3 DNA: TGCAGCGTTGAATTGGAGACCTCCTACAATGAGCAGTTCTTC. It translates to CSVELETSYNEQFF.

The chain links TRBV5-4 to TRBJ2-3; no clear D. This CDR3 is built from 14 residues. V was shortened by 1 base and J by 1 base, with 7 bases between the two germline ends. Germline values: CDR1 SGHNT, CDR2 YYREEE (reference sequence). This CDR3 is CASSLKPGTDTQYF. The CDR3 nucleotides read TGTGCCAGCAGCTTGAAGCCGGGCACAGATACGCAGTATTTT.

The CDR3 nucleotides read TGCAGCGTTGGGCCTTCAGAGACCCAGTACTTC. Its translation: CSVGPSETQYF. The chain combines TRBV29-1 with TRBJ2-5; D is undetermined. Per the germline V gene, CDR1 is SQVTM and CDR2 is ANQGSEA. V lost 4 bases and J lost 4, with 7 bases in between. The CDR3 runs to 11 residues.

This clonotype came up a few times. This sequence joins TRBV2 and TRBJ1-1; no definite D call. CDR3 length: 14 amino acids. V lost 5 bases and J lost 1, with 11 bases in between. Germline V lookup: CDR1 SNHLY, CDR2 FYNNEI. The CDR3 protein is CASSPRTGNTEAFF. CDR3 in DNA: TGTGCCAGCAGTCCCCGGACTGGGAACACTGAAGCTTTCTTT.

This clonotype was picked up one time. This chain joins TRBV16 and TRBJ1-4, with D uncertain. Per the germline V gene, CDR1 is KGHSY and CDR2 is FQNENV. The V gene lost 1 base and the J gene lost 1 base, with 13 bases spanning the gap. The CDR3 covers 17 residues. DNA for the CDR3: TGTGCCAGCAGCCAATTCCGGGCTGGTCGAACTAATGAAAAACTGTTTTTT. It translates to CASSQFRAGRTNEKLFF.

J is TRBJ2-7 and V is TRBV3-1; D unresolved. Germline V gives CDR1 LGHDT, CDR2 YNNKEL (reference sequence). The CDR3 loop spans 14 amino acids. The V end lost 0 bases, the J end lost 4 bases, and 10 bases lay between the germline ends. Here the CDR3 reads CASSQESRLYEQYF. CDR3 sequence (DNA): TGTGCCAGCAGCCAAGAGTCCCGTCTATACGAGCAGTACTTC.

The CDR3 protein is CASSLERAGWANTIYF. The CDR3 DNA reads TGTGCCAGCAGCTTAGAACGGGCCGGCTGGGCAAACACCATATATTTT. The gene calls are TRBV7-9 and TRBJ1-3; no firm D call. This CDR3 spans 16 amino acids. V dropped 1 base and J dropped 6 bases, with 16 bases sitting between them. Germline V gene data show CDR1 as SEHNR and CDR2 as FQNEAQ (reference sequence).

The chain has TRBV10-3 and TRBJ2-7; D uncertain. The CDR3 loop spans 17 amino acids. CDR1 is ENHRY and CDR2 is SYGVKD in the germline V gene. V gave up 5 bases and J gave up 0 bases, with 20 bases separating them. CDR3 nucleotides: TGTGCCATCAGTCCCTATTTACTTAACGGTGACTCCTACGAGCAGTACTTC. As protein: CAISPYLLNGDSYEQYF.

The V gene is TRBV20-1, the J gene TRBJ2-3; no definite D call. In germline, CDR1 is DFQATT, CDR2 SNEGSKA (reference sequence). V lost 6 bases and J 6 bases, leaving 13 bases between the germline ends. This CDR3 comprises 12 residues. This chain's CDR3 is CSAPEMSDTQYF. CDR3 in DNA: TGCAGTGCCCCAGAAATGAGTGATACGCAGTATTTT.

The CDR3: CASSSRPVENTEAFF. The CDR3 DNA sequence: TGCGCCAGCAGCTCCCGTCCCGTAGAGAACACTGAAGCTTTCTTT. The J gene is TRBJ1-1, the V gene TRBV5-1; D ambiguous. The germline V and J ends were trimmed by 3 bases and 1 base, with 13 bases remaining between them. CDR1 and CDR2 from the germline V gene are SGHRS and YFSETQ. This CDR3 has 15 amino acids. The full variable domain, with the rest looked up from reference TRBV5-1 and TRBJ1-1, is KAGVTQTPRYLIKTRGQQVTLSCSPISGHRSVSWYQQTPGQGLQFLFEYFSETQRNKGNFPGRFSGRQFSNSRSEMNVSTLELGDSALYLCASSSRPVENTEAFFGQGTRLTVV.

The chain uses TRBV3-1 and TRBJ1-1; 8 bases fit TRBD1. Germline trimming cut 6 bases from V and 9 bases from J; bases unmatched to any gene: 9. CDR3 length: 13 residues. Germline CDR1 LGHDT, CDR2 YNNKEL (reference sequence). The DNA of the CDR3 is TGTGCCAGCAGTGTATCAGGGGGCCCGAAAGCTTTCTTT. Protein: CASSVSGGPKAFF.